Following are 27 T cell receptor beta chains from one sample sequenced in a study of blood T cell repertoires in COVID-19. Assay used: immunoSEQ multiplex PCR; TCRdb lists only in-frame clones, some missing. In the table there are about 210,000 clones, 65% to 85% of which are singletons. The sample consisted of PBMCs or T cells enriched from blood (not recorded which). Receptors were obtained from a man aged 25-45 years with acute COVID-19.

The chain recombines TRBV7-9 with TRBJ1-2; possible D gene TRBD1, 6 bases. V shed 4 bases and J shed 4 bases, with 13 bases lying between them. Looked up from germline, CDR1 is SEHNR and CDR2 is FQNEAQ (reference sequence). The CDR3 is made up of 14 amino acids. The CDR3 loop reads CASSWGQGFYGYTF. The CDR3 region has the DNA TGTGCCAGCAGCTGGGGGCAGGGTTTCTATGGCTACACCTTC.

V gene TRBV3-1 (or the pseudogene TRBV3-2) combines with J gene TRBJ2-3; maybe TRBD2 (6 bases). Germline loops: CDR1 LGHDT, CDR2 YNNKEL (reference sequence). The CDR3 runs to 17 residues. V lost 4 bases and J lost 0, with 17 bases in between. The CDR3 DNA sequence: TGTGCCAGCAGCCCCGGAGGAGGGTCGTACAGCACAGATACGCAGTATTTT. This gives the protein CASSPGGGSYSTDTQYF.

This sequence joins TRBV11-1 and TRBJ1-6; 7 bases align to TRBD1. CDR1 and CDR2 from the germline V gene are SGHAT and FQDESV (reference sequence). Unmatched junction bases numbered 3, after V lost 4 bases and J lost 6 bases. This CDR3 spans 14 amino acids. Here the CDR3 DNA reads TGTGCCAGCAGCTCCCGGGACAGTAATTCACCCCTCCACTTT. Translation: CASSSRDSNSPLHF.

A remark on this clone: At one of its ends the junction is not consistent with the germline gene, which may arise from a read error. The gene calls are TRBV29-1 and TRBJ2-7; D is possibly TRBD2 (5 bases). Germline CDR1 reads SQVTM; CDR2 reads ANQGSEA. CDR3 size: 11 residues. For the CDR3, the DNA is TGCAGCGTTGAGGACTCCCACGAGCAGTACTTC. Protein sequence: CSVEDSHEQYF.

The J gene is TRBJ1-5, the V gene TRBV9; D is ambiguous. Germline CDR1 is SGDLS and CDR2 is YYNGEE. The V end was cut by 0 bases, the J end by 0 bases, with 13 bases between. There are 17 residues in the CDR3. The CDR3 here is CASSVAARGNSNQPQHF. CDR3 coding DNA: TGTGCCAGCAGCGTAGCCGCTCGAGGAAATAGCAATCAGCCCCAGCATTTT.

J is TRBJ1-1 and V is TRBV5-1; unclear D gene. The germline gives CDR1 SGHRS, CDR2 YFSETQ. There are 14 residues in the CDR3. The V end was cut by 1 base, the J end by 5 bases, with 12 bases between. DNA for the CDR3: TGCGCCAGCAGCTTGAAGCTCTCCGGGACTGAAGCTTTCTTT. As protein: CASSLKLSGTEAFF.

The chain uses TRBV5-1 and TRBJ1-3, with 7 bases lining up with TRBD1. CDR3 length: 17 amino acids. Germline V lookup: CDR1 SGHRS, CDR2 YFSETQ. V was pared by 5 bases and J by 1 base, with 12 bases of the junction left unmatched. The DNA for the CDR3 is TGCGCCAGCAGTCCGACAGGGACCATTTTATCTGGAAACACCATATATTTT. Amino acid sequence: CASSPTGTILSGNTIYF.

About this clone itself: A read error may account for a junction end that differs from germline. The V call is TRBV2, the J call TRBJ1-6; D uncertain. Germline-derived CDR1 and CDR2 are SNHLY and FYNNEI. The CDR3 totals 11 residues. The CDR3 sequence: CASSGAAEINF. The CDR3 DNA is TGTGCCAGCAGTGGAGCAGCGGAGATTAACTTT.

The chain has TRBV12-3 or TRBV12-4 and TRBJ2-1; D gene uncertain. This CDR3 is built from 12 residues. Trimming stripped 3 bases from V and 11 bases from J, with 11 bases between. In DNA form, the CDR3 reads TGTGCCAGCAGTTTTAGTTCGGTCAAGCAGTTCTTC. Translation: CASSFSSVKQFF.

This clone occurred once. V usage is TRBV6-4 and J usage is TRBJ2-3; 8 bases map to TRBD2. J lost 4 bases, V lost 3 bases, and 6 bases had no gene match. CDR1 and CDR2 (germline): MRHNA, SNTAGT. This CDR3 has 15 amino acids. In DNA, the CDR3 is TGTGCCAGCAGTGAGAGCGGGGGCGGTTCAGATACGCAGTATTTT. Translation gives CASSESGGGSDTQYF.

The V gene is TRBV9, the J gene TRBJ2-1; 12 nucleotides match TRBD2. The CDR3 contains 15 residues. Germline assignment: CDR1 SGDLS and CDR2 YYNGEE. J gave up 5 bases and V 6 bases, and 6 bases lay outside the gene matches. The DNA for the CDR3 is TGTGCCAGCAATAATAGACTAGCGGGGGACAATGAGCAGTTCTTC. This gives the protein CASNNRLAGDNEQFF.

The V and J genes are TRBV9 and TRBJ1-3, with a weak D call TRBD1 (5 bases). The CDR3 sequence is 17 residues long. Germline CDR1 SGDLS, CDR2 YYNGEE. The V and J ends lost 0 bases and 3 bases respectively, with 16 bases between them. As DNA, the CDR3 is TGTGCCAGCAGCGTAGCCCAGGGCATTTCCTTTGGAAACACCATATATTTT. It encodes CASSVAQGISFGNTIYF.

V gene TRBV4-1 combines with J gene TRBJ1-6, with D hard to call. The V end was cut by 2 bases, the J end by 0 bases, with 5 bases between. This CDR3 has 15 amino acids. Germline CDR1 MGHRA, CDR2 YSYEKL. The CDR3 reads CASSQPSSYNSPLHF. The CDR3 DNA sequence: TGCGCCAGCAGCCAACCCAGCTCCTATAATTCACCCCTCCACTTT.

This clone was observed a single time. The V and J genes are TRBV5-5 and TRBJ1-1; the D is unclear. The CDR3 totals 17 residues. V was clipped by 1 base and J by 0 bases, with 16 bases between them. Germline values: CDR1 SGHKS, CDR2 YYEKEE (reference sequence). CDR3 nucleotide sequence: TGTGCCAGCAGCTTGTCCGGGAGGACCCCCATGAACACTGAAGCTTTCTTT. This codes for CASSLSGRTPMNTEAFF.

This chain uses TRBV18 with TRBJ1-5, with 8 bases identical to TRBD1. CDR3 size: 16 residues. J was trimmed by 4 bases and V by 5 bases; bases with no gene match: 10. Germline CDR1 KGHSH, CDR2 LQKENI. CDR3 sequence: CASSTAGTGRNQPQHF. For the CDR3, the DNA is TGTGCCAGCTCAACGGCCGGGACAGGCCGAAATCAGCCCCAGCATTTT. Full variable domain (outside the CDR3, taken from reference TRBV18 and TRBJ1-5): NAGVMQNPRHLVRRRGQEARLRCSPMKGHSHVYWYRQLPEEGLKFMVYLQKENIIDESGMPKERFSAEFPKEGPSILRIQQVVRGDSAAYFCASSTAGTGRNQPQHFGDGTRLSIL.

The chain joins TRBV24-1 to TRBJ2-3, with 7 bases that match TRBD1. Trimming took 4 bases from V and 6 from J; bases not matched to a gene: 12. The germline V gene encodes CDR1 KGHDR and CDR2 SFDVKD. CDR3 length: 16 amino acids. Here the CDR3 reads CATSDTGDSGGDTQYF. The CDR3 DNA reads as TGTGCCACCAGTGACACCGGGGACAGCGGCGGGGATACGCAGTATTTT.

The CDR3 sequence is CASSPTVVDSPLHF. The CDR3 bases are TGTGCCAGCAGCCCGACAGTCGTTGATTCACCCCTCCACTTT. The chain is built from TRBV2 and TRBJ1-6, with D possibly matching TRBD1 (5 bases). The CDR3 is 14 residues long. The V and J ends lost 6 bases and 8 bases respectively, with 14 bases between them. Germline V gives CDR1 SNHLY, CDR2 FYNNEI.

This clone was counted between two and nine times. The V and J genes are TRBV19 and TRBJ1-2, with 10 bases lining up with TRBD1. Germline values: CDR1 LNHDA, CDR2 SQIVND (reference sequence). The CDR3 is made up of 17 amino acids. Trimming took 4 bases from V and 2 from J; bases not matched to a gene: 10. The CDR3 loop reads CASSNTFWGQGNYGYTF. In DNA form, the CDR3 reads TGTGCCAGTAGTAATACGTTCTGGGGACAGGGGAACTATGGCTACACCTTC.

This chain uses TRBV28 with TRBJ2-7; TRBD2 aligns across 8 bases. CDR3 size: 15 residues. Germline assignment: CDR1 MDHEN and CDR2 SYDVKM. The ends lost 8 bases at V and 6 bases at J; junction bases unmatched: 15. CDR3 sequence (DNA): TGTGCCAGCTTCGGGGGGGCCGTAAGAGGGCGCGAGCAGTACTTC. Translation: CASFGGAVRGREQYF.

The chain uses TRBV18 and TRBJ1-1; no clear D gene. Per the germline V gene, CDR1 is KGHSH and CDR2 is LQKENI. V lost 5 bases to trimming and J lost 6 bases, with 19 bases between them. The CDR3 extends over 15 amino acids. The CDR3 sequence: CASSGGPYYNPEAFF. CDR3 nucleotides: TGTGCCAGCTCAGGAGGACCTTATTATAACCCTGAAGCTTTCTTT. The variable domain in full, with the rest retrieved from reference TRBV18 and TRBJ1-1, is NAGVMQNPRHLVRRRGQEARLRCSPMKGHSHVYWYRQLPEEGLKFMVYLQKENIIDESGMPKERFSAEFPKEGPSILRIQQVVRGDSAAYFCASSGGPYYNPEAFFGQGTRLTVV.

DNA for the CDR3: TGTGCCAGCAGCCAGAGAGGCTACCCTTCTGGGGCCAACGTCCTGACTTTC. Its translation is CASSQRGYPSGANVLTF. The chain employs TRBV3-1 (or the pseudogene TRBV3-2) and TRBJ2-6; D is undetermined. The germline V and J ends were trimmed by 3 bases and 1 base, with 13 bases remaining between them. The CDR3 consists of 17 residues. The germline V gene has CDR1 LGHDT and CDR2 YNNKEL (reference sequence).

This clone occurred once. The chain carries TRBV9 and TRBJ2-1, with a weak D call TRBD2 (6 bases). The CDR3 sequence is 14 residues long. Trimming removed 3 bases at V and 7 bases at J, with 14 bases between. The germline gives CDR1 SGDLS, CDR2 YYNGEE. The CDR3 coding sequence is TGTGCCAGCAGCGGACTAGGCTTCGAGAATGAGCAGTTCTTC. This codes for CASSGLGFENEQFF.

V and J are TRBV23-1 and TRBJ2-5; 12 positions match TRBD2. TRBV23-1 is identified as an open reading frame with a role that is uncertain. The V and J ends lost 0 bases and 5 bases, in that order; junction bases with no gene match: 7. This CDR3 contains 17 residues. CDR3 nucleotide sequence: TGCGCCAGCAGTCAATCACCCCTAGCGGGGGGGCGGGAGACCCAGTACTTC. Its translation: CASSQSPLAGGRETQYF.

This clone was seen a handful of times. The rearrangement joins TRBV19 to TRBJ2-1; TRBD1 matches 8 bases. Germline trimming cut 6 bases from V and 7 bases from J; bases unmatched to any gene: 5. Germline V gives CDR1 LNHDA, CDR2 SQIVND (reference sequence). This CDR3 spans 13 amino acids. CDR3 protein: CASRWTGSNEQFF. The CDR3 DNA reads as TGTGCCAGTAGGTGGACAGGGTCGAATGAGCAGTTCTTC.

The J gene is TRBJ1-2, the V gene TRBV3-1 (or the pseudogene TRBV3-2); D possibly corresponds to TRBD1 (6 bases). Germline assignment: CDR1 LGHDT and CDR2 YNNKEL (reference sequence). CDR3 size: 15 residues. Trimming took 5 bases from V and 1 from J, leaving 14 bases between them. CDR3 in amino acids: CASSKQGGGNYGYTF. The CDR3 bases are TGTGCCAGCAGCAAACAAGGGGGGGGTAACTATGGCTACACCTTC.

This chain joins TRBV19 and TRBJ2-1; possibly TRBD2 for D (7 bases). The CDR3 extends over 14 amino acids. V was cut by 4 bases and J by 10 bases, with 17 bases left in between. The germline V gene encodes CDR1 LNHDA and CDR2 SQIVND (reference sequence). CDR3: CASSKGGLGNEQFF. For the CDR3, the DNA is TGTGCCAGTAGTAAGGGGGGGCTGGGGAACGAGCAGTTCTTC.

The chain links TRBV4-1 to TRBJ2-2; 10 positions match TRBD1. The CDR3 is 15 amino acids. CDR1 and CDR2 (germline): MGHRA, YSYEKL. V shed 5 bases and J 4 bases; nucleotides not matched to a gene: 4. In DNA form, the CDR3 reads TGCGCCAGCAGCTCCCGGGACAGGGGCACCGGGGAGCTGTTTTTT. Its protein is CASSSRDRGTGELFF.